This T cell receptor (beta chain) was documented in a study of cytomegalovirus exposure and HLA in healthy donors. CDR3 size: 14 residues. Germline V lookup: CDR1 MNHNS, CDR2 SASEGT. The trim removed 6 bases at V and 4 bases at J, leaving 6 bases unmatched. The PCR made use of 60 Vbeta and 13 Jbeta primers. Using immunoSEQ multiplex PCR, the repertoire was profiled, and TCRdb retains in-frame clones only, with some absent. Of 130,000 to 150,000 clones in the sample, around 77% were seen once. This clone was seen once. This TCR derives from a woman aged 40 to 50 in good health and CMV-seropositive. This chain links TRBV6-1 with TRBJ2-3; 8 nucleotides line up with TRBD2. What was sequenced was PBMCs. CDR3 residues: CASRSRGGADTQYF. Written as DNA, the CDR3 is TGTGCCAGCAGAAGTCGGGGGGGCGCAGATACGCAGTATTTT.